The sequence of this T cell receptor beta chain was determined in a study of graft-versus-host responses after intestinal transplantation. Concerning this clone: Its specificity is unknown.

The data were produced by immunoSEQ multiplex PCR, yet TCRdb's version contains in-frame clones alone and is incomplete. The sample carries 85,000 to 95,000 clones, around 93% recorded once. CDR1 is MNHEY, CDR2 SMNVEV, per germline (reference sequence). This CDR3 is built from 15 residues. With V trimmed by 6 bases and J by 9 bases, 7 bases remained unmatched. The sequencing here drew on unstimulated CD8+ T cells sorted from spleen or lymph node cells, taken before intestinal transplant. The TCR sequence derives from a human donor who received an intestinal transplant. This chain links TRBV27 with TRBJ2-1; TRBD2 matches 14 bases. The CDR3 loop is CASSLTSGGVSEQFF. CDR3 nucleotide sequence: TGTGCCAGCAGCTTGACTAGCGGGGGGGTTAGTGAGCAGTTCTTC.